The sequence of this T cell receptor beta chain was determined in a study of blood T cell repertoires in COVID-19. Study details: Some COVID-19 samples were acute and others convalescent; all came from the United States, Italy and Spain. PBMCs, B-cell-depleted T cells, or T cells provided the cDNA or gDNA that made up the material.

Only in-frame clones appear in the TCRdb table, and some are missing; sequencing was by immunoSEQ multiplex PCR. The sample includes 89,000 or so clones, about 82% of them seen just once. CDR3 length: 14 residues. V lost 2 bases to trimming and J lost 2 bases, with 7 bases between them. Germline-derived CDR1 and CDR2 are MNHEY and SVGAGI. What was sequenced was peripheral blood. This TCR derives from a man in his forties or fifties with active COVID-19. The genes are TRBV6-5 and TRBJ1-5; the D gene is possibly TRBD1 (5 bases). CDR3 sequence (DNA): TGTGCCAGCAGTTACAAACAGGGCAATCAGCCCCAGCATTTT. It is translated as CASSYKQGNQPQHF.